Below, one T cell receptor beta chain is given with its context. The ends were cut back, 2 bases at V and 1 base at J, with 11 bases in the middle. This CDR3 comprises 15 residues. CDR1 is MDHEN, CDR2 SYDVKM, per germline. This specimen belongs to a study of blood T cell repertoires in COVID-19. Here immunoSEQ multiplex PCR was the method, and the copy in TCRdb shows in-frame clones only, minus some. The sample gives about 200,000 clones, about 88% of which show up once; 10% to 13% is in the top ten. The V gene is TRBV28, the J gene TRBJ1-1; D remains unclear. Sequencing was performed on peripheral blood. The receptor's source is a woman aged 50 to 60 with COVID-19, enrolled during active disease. CDR3 sequence reads: CASSLSRGRNTEAFF. The CDR3 DNA reads TGTGCCAGCAGTTTAAGTCGGGGTCGGAACACTGAAGCTTTCTTT. The variable domain in full, with the rest retrieved from reference TRBV28 and TRBJ1-1, is DVKVTQSSRYLVKRTGEKVFLECVQDMDHENMFWYRQDPGLGLRLIYFSYDVKMKEKGDIPEGYSVSREKKERFSLILESASTNQTSMYLCASSLSRGRNTEAFFGQGTRLTVV.